This TCR beta chain emerged from a study of control samples from healthy donors and cancer patients. J was trimmed by 4 bases and V by 4 bases; bases with no gene match: 9. The CDR3 is 16 residues long. Germline CDR1 reads SGHDT; CDR2 reads YYEEEE. Sequenced by immunoSEQ multiplex PCR; TCRdb stores in-frame clones only, minus some. This sample carries some 120,000 clones, 80% to 90% of them seen once, and the ten largest clones take 1% to 1.4%. Specimen: PBMCs. The TCR comes from a woman aged 45 to 65 with colorectal cancer. The chain carries TRBV5-6 and TRBJ2-1; 9 nucleotides align to TRBD2. The CDR3 DNA reads TGTGCCAGCAGCCCGAACCTAGCGGGGACTTACAATGAGCAGTTCTTC. This translates into CASSPNLAGTYNEQFF.